Sequencing of this T cell receptor (beta chain) was carried out in a study of OX40 agonist ivuxolimab in advanced cancers. CDR1 is SGHRS, CDR2 YFSETQ, per germline. Trimming shortened V by 0 bases and J by 1 base, and 8 bases separated the two germline ends. The CDR3 sequence is 14 residues long. Clones were sequenced by immunoSEQ multiplex PCR, and TCRdb holds only the in-frame ones, with some missing. The profile shows approximately 77,000 clones, 84% of them singletons. Sequencing was performed on CD4+ or CD8+ T cells sorted from blood, taken in a trial of the OX40 agonist ivuxolimab. The clonotype comes from an adult with an advanced solid tumor such as melanoma, head and neck, liver or kidney cancer. The genes are TRBV5-1 and TRBJ2-7; D remains unclear. The CDR3 here is CASSLDHTSYEQYF. CDR3 bases: TGCGCCAGCAGCTTGGATCACACGTCCTACGAGCAGTACTTC. The full variable domain, in which reference TRBV5-1 and TRBJ2-7 provide the parts outside the CDR3, is KAGVTQTPRYLIKTRGQQVTLSCSPISGHRSVSWYQQTPGQGLQFLFEYFSETQRNKGNFPGRFSGRQFSNSRSEMNVSTLELGDSALYLCASSLDHTSYEQYFGPGTRLTVT.